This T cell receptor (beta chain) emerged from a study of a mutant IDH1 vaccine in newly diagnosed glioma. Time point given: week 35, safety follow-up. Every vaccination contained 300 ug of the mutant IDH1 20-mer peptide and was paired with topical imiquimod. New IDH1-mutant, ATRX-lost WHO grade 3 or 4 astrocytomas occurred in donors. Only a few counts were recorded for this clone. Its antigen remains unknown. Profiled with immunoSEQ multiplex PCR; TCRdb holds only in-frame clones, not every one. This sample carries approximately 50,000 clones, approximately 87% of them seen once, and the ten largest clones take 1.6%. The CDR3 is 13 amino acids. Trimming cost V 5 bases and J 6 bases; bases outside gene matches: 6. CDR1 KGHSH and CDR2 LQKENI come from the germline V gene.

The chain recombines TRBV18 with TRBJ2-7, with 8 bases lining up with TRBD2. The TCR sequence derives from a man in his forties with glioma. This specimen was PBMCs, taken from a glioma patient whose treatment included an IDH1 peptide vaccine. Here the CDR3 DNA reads TGTGCCAGCTCAGCCGGGAGGGCCTTCGAGCAGTACTTC. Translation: CASSAGRAFEQYF.